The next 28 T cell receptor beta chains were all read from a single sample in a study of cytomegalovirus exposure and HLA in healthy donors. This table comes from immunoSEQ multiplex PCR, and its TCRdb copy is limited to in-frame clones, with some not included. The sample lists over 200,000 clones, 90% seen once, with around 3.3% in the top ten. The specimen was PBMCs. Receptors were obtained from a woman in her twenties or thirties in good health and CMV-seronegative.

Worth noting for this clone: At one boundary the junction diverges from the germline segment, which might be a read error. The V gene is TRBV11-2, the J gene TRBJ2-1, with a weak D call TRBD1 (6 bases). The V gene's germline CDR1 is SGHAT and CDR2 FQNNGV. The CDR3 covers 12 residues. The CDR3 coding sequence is TGTGCCAGCAGATTAGGGGGTAGTTGGCAGTTCTTC. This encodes CASRLGGSWQFF.

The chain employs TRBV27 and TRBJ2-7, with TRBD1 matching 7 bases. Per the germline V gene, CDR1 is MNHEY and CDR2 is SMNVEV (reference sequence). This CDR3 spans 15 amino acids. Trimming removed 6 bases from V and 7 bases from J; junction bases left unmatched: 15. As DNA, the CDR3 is TGTGCCAGCAGACTCACCGGGACAGAGTCATCAGAGCAGTACTTC. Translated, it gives CASRLTGTESSEQYF.

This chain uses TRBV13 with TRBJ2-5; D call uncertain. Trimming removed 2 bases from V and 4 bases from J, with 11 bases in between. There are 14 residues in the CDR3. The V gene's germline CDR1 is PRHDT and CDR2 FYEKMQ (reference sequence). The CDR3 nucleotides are TGTGCCAGCAGCTTATGGCAGGTCCGAGAGACCCAGTACTTC. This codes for CASSLWQVRETQYF.

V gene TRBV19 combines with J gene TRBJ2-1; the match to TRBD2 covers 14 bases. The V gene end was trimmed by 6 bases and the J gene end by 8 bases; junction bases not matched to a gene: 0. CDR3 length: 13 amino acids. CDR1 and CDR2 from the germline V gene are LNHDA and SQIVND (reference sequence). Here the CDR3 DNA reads TGTGCCAGTAGGACTAGCGGGAGGGATGAGCAGTTCTTC. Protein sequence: CASRTSGRDEQFF.

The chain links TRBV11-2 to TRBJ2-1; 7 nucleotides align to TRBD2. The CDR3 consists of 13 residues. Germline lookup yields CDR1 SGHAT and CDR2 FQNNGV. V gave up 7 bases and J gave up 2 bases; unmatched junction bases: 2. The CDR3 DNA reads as TGTGCCAGCAAGGGACTACCCTACAATGAGCAGTTCTTC. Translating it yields CASKGLPYNEQFF.

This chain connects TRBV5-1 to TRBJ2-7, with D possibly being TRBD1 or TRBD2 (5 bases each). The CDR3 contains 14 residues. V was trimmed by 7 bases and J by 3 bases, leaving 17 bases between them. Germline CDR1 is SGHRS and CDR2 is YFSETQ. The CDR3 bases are TGCGCCAGCTCCACCGGGGCAAAGTACTACGAGCAGTACTTC. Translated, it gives CASSTGAKYYEQYF.

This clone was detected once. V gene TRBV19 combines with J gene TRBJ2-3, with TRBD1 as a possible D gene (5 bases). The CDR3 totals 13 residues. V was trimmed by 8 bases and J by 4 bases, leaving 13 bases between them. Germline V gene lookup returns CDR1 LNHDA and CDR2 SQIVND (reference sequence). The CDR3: CASARVSADTQYF. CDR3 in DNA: TGTGCCAGTGCCAGGGTGTCAGCAGATACGCAGTATTTT.

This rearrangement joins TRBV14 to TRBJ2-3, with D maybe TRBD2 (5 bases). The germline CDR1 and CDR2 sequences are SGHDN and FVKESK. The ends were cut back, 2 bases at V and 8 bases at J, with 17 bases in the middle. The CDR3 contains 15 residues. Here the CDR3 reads CASSQNLGGLSTQYF. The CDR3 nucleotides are TGTGCCAGCAGCCAAAACTTAGGAGGTTTGAGTACGCAGTATTTT.

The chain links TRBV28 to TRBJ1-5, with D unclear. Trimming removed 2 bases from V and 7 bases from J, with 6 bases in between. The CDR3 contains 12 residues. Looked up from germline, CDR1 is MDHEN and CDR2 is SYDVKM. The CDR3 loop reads CASSLPAQPQHF. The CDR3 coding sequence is TGTGCCAGCAGTTTACCGGCCCAGCCCCAGCATTTT.

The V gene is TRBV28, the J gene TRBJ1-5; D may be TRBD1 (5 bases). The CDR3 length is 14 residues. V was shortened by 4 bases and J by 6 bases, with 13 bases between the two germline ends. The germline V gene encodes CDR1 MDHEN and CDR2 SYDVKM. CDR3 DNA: TGTGCCAGCAGTTCCCCCCAGGGCGGTCAGCCCCAGCATTTT. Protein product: CASSSPQGGQPQHF.

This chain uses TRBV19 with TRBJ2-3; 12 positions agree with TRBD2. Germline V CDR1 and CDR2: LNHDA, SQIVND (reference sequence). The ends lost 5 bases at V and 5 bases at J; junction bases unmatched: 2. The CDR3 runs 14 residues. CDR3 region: CASSSTSGRDTQYF. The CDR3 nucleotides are TGTGCCAGTAGTTCGACTAGCGGGAGAGATACGCAGTATTTT.

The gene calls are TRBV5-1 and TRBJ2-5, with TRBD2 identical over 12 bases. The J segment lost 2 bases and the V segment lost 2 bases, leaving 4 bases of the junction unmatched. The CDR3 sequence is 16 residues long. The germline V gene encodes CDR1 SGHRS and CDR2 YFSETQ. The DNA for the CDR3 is TGCGCCAGCAGCTTTTTGGGACTAGCGGGTCAAGAGACCCAGTACTTC. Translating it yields CASSFLGLAGQETQYF.

CDR3 DNA: TGCAGCGCCGTACAGGGGGCGGGGGAAAAACTGTTTTTT. Its translation: CSAVQGAGEKLFF. The gene calls are TRBV29-1 and TRBJ1-4; TRBD1 aligns across 9 bases. Germline V gene sequence: CDR1 SQVTM, CDR2 ANQGSEA. Trimming at V came to 7 bases and at J to 8 bases, leaving 8 bases not matched to a gene. The CDR3 loop spans 13 amino acids.

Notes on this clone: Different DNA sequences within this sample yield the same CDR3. CDR3 DNA sequence: TGCAGCGTTGAAGGGGGTAACGAGCAGTACTTC. Its protein product is CSVEGGNEQYF. The J gene is TRBJ2-7, the V gene TRBV29-1; no firm D call. V dropped 1 base and J dropped 5 bases, with 6 bases sitting between them. Per the germline V gene, CDR1 is SQVTM and CDR2 is ANQGSEA. CDR3 size: 11 residues.

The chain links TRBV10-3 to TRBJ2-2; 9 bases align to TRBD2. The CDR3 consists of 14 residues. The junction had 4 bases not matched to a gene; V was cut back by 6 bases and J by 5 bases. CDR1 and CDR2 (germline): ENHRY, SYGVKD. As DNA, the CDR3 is TGTGCCATCAGGGCTAGCGGGATTACCGGGGAGCTGTTTTTT. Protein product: CAIRASGITGELFF.

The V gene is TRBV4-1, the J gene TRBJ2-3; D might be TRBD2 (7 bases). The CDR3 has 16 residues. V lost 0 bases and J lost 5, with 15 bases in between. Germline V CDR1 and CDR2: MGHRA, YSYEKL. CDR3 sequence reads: CASSQDLERDIDTQYF. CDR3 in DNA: TGCGCCAGCAGCCAAGATCTTGAGCGGGACATAGATACGCAGTATTTT.

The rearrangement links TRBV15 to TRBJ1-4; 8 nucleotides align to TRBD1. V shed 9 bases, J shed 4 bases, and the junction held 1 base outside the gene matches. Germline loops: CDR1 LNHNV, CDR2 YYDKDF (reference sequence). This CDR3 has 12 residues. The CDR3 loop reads CATGQGNEKLFF. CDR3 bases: TGTGCCACAGGACAGGGTAATGAAAAACTGTTTTTT.

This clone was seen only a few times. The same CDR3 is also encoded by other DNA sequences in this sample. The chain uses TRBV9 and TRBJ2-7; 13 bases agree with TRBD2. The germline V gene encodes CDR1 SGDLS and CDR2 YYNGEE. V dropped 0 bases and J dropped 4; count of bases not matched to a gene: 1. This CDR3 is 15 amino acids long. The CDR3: CASSVGTSGSYEQYF. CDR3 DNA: TGTGCCAGCAGCGTAGGGACTAGCGGGAGTTACGAGCAGTACTTC.

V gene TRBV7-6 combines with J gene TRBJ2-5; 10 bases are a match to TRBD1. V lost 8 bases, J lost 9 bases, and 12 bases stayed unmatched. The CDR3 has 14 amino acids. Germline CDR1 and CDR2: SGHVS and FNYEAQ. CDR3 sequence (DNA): TGTGCCAGCCTTGAGACAGGGGGCGGATGGGCCCAGTACTTC. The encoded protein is CASLETGGGWAQYF.

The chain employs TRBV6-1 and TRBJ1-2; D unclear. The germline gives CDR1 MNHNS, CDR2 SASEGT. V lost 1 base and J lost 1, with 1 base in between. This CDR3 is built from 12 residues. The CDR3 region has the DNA TGTGCCAGCAGTGAAGTTAACTATGGCTACACCTTC. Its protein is CASSEVNYGYTF.

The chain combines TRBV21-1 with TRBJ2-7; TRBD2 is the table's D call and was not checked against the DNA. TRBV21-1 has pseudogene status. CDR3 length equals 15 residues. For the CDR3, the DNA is TGTGCCAGCAGCAGCGGGGGACTTGGGGGTTCCGAGCAGTACTTC. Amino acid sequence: CASSSGGLGGSEQYF.

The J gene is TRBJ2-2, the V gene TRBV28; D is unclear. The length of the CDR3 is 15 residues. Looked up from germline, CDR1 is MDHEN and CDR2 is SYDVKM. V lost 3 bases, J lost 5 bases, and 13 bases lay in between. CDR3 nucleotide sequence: TGTGCCAGCAGTTTGGACGGAATAAGAACCGGGGAGCTGTTTTTT. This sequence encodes CASSLDGIRTGELFF.

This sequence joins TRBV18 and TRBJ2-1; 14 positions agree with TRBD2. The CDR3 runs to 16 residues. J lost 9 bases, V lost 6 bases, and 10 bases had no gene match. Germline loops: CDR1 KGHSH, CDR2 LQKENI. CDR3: CASSSPGLAGAPEQFF. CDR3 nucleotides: TGTGCCAGCTCGTCCCCGGGACTAGCGGGAGCCCCTGAGCAGTTCTTC. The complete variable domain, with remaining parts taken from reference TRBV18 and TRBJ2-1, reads NAGVMQNPRHLVRRRGQEARLRCSPMKGHSHVYWYRQLPEEGLKFMVYLQKENIIDESGMPKERFSAEFPKEGPSILRIQQVVRGDSAAYFCASSSPGLAGAPEQFFGPGTRLTVL.

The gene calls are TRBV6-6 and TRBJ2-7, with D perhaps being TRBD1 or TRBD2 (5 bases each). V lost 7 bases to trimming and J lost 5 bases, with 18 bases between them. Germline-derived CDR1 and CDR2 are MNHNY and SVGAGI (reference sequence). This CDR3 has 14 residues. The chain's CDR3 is CASTSLRGSDEQYF. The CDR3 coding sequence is TGTGCCAGCACCAGCCTGAGGGGTTCAGACGAGCAGTACTTC.

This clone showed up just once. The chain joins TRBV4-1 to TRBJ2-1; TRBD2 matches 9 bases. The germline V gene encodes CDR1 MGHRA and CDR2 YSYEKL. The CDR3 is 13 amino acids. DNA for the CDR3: TGCGCTAGCGGGGGCGGGAGGTACAATGAGCAGTTCTTC. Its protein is CASGGGRYNEQFF.

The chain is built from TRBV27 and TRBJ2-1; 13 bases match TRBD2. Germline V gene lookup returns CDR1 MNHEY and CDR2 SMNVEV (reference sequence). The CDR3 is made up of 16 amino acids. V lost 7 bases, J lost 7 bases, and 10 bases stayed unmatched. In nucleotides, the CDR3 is TGTGCCAGCACCACCCTACTAGCGGGAGGGCGTAATGAGCAGTTCTTC. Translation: CASTTLLAGGRNEQFF.

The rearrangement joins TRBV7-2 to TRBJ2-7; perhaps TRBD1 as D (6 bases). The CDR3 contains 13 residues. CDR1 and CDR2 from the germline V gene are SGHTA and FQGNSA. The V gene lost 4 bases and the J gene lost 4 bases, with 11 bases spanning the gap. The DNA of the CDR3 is TGTGCCAGCAGCTCCCGGGACAAATACGAGCAGTACTTC. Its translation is CASSSRDKYEQYF. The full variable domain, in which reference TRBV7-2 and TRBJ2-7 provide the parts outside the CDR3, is GAGVSQSPSNKVTEKGKDVELRCDPISGHTALYWYRQSLGQGLEFLIYFQGNSAPDKSGLPSDRFSAERTGGSVSTLTIQRTQQEDSAVYLCASSSRDKYEQYFGPGTRLTVT.

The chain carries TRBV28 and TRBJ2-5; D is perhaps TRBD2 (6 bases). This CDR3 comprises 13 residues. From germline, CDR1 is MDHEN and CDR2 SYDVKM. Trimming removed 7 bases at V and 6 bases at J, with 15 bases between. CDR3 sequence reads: CASTSGDVKTQYF. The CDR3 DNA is TGTGCCAGCACCTCGGGGGATGTTAAGACCCAGTACTTC. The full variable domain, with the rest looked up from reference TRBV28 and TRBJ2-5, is DVKVTQSSRYLVKRTGEKVFLECVQDMDHENMFWYRQDPGLGLRLIYFSYDVKMKEKGDIPEGYSVSREKKERFSLILESASTNQTSMYLCASTSGDVKTQYFGPGTRLLVL.